This entry lists 18 T cell receptor beta chains sequenced from one sample in a study of T cells after yellow fever vaccination. TCRdb recomputed calls from the 5' RACE reads with MiXCR, one row per CDR3 protein. The sample has 500,000 to 550,000 distinct CDR3 sequences, 21% seen once. This specimen was PBMCs, taken 21 days after the first yellow fever vaccination. The receptors originated from a man between 18 and 29 years old who received the YFV17D yellow fever vaccine.

This clonotype was picked up a small number of times. The rearrangement links TRBV5-1 to TRBJ2-3, with TRBD1 matching 7 bases. The CDR3 sequence is 14 residues long. Germline assignment: CDR1 SGHRS and CDR2 YFSETQ. The V and J ends lost 5 bases and 6 bases, in that order; junction bases with no gene match: 9. Written as DNA, the CDR3 is TGCGCCAGCAGACCCTGGACAGGTGTGGATACGCAGTATTTT. Amino acids: CASRPWTGVDTQYF.

The chain employs TRBV6-5 and TRBJ2-5; tentatively, D is TRBD2 (6 bases). V was cut by 2 bases and J by 5 bases, with 6 bases left in between. The CDR3 totals 12 residues. CDR1 is MNHEY and CDR2 is SVGAGI in the germline V gene. The CDR3 sequence is CASSYGRETQYF. The CDR3 DNA is TGTGCCAGCAGTTACGGGAGGGAGACCCAGTACTTC.

This clonotype was counted a few times. The rearrangement joins TRBV5-1 to TRBJ2-3, with TRBD1 identical over 7 bases. V lost 5 bases and J lost 2; bases outside the gene matches: 11. This CDR3 comprises 16 residues. CDR1 is SGHRS, CDR2 YFSETQ, per germline. CDR3: CASRLQTGPFTDTQYF. The CDR3 coding sequence is TGCGCCAGCAGATTACAGACAGGGCCATTCACAGATACGCAGTATTTT.

The CDR3 loop reads CASSPGSRVNGYTF. The CDR3 region has the DNA TGCGCCAGCAGCCCGGGAAGCAGGGTCAATGGCTACACCTTC. The chain joins TRBV5-1 to TRBJ1-2; D is possibly TRBD1 (5 bases). Between the trimmed V and J ends, which lost 4 bases and 6 bases, there was a span of 16 bases. Germline-derived CDR1 and CDR2 are SGHRS and YFSETQ. The CDR3 totals 14 residues.

Notes on this clonotype: A read error may produce the germline difference seen at one junction end. The chain is built from TRBV5-4 and TRBJ2-5; the D is unclear. Per the germline V gene, CDR1 is SGHNT and CDR2 is YYREEE (reference sequence). The length of the CDR3 is 12 residues. Here the CDR3 reads CASSGPKEAQYF. DNA for the CDR3: TGTGCCAGCAGCGGGCCTAAAGAGGCCCAGTACTTC.

At least ten counts were recorded for this clonotype. This chain connects TRBV7-2 to TRBJ2-5; D ambiguous. The V gene's germline CDR1 is SGHTA and CDR2 FQGNSA. Trimming took off 5 bases at V and 3 bases at J, with 16 bases between the two ends. The CDR3 contains 15 residues. The CDR3 loop reads CASSRDSQLKETQYF. CDR3 DNA sequence: TGTGCCAGCAGCCGTGATTCCCAATTGAAAGAGACCCAGTACTTC. Full variable domain (missing parts from reference TRBV7-2 and TRBJ2-5): GAGVSQSPSNKVTEKGKDVELRCDPISGHTALYWYRQSLGQGLEFLIYFQGNSAPDKSGLPSDRFSAERTGGSVSTLTIQRTQQEDSAVYLCASSRDSQLKETQYFGPGTRLLVL.

This clonotype appeared many times. The chain uses TRBV5-1 and TRBJ2-3; maybe TRBD1 (6 bases). There are 15 residues in the CDR3. Germline CDR1 reads SGHRS; CDR2 reads YFSETQ. Between the trimmed V and J ends, which lost 0 bases and 3 bases, there was a span of 11 bases. The DNA of the CDR3 is TGCGCCAGCAGCTTGGATGGGGGCTCGACAGATACGCAGTATTTT. Translation: CASSLDGGSTDTQYF.

V is TRBV12-3 or TRBV12-4 and J is TRBJ2-3; D may be TRBD1 or TRBD2 (6 bases each). The V end was cut by 6 bases, the J end by 6 bases, with 13 bases between. The CDR3 spans 13 residues. The CDR3 reads CASRPRGRDTQYF. The CDR3 DNA follows: TGTGCCAGCAGGCCGAGGGGGAGGGATACGCAGTATTTT.

This clonotype was found a few times. The chain joins TRBV20-1 to TRBJ2-1, with 10 nucleotides matching TRBD2. The CDR3 covers 14 residues. Germline CDR1 DFQATT, CDR2 SNEGSKA (reference sequence). The ends lost 7 bases at V and 3 bases at J; junction bases unmatched: 6. CDR3 sequence (DNA): TGCAGTGTTCGACTAGCGGGCCGCTACAATGAGCAGTTCTTC. This codes for CSVRLAGRYNEQFF.

The table lists this clonotype with a few counts. V and J are TRBV10-3 and TRBJ1-2; D may be TRBD1 (5 bases). Deletions cut 2 bases from V and 0 bases from J, with 7 bases between. The CDR3 runs 14 residues. CDR1 is ENHRY, CDR2 SYGVKD, per germline. The CDR3 DNA reads TGTGCCATCAGTGAGGAAGGGGCTAACTATGGCTACACCTTC. Protein: CAISEEGANYGYTF.

This clonotype was seen only once. V is TRBV2 and J is TRBJ2-7; D is ambiguous. The germline V and J ends were trimmed by 8 bases and 4 bases, with 9 bases remaining between them. Germline loops: CDR1 SNHLY, CDR2 FYNNEI. The CDR3 contains 11 residues. The CDR3 DNA reads TGTGCCAGCGGACGATCATACGAGCAGTACGTC. Translated: CASGRSYEQYV.

This clonotype was observed a few times. The rearrangement uses TRBV5-5 and TRBJ1-6; D remains ambiguous. Deletions cut 1 base from V and 6 bases from J, with 11 bases between. The CDR3 is made up of 15 amino acids. Germline CDR1 reads SGHKS; CDR2 reads YYEKEE (reference sequence). CDR3 sequence reads: CASSLRRGSNSPLHF. The CDR3, as DNA: TGTGCCAGCAGCTTGAGGCGGGGTAGTAATTCACCCCTCCACTTT.

The sample holds a few counts of this clonotype. The chain uses TRBV5-1 and TRBJ2-5; 10 bases agree with TRBD2. This CDR3 region has 15 residues. Germline V gene sequence: CDR1 SGHRS, CDR2 YFSETQ. V shed 4 bases and J 0 bases; nucleotides not matched to a gene: 3. DNA of the CDR3: TGCGCCAGCAGCCCCGGACTAGCGGACCAAGAGACCCAGTACTTC. Its protein is CASSPGLADQETQYF.

This clonotype was picked up a small number of times. This sequence joins TRBV25-1 and TRBJ2-7, with D perhaps given as TRBD1 or TRBD2 (5 bases each). The CDR3 is 13 amino acids. Trimming left V 4 bases short and J 2 bases short, with 9 bases between. CDR1 MGHDK and CDR2 SYGVNS come from the germline V gene. DNA of the CDR3: TGTGCCAGCAGTGGCAGGGAGCCCTACGAGCAGTACTTC. Its translation: CASSGREPYEQYF.

The rearrangement uses TRBV4-1 and TRBJ2-2; unclear D gene. The CDR3 loop spans 14 amino acids. Germline V gene data show CDR1 as MGHRA and CDR2 as YSYEKL. Deletions cut 4 bases from V and 6 bases from J, with 12 bases between. The CDR3 DNA reads TGCGCCAGCAGCCGAGAGGACCCGGCCGGGGAGCTGTTTTTT. The encoded protein is CASSREDPAGELFF.

The V and J genes are TRBV7-3 and TRBJ2-5; D may correspond to TRBD1 or TRBD2 (5 bases each). The CDR3 totals 13 residues. Germline lookup yields CDR1 SGHTA and CDR2 FQGTGA. The ends were cut back, 4 bases at V and 4 bases at J, with 10 bases in the middle. The CDR3 is CASSWGIRETQYF. The CDR3, as DNA: TGTGCCAGCAGCTGGGGGATTCGAGAGACCCAGTACTTC.

A few counts support this clonotype. This chain uses TRBV6-1 with TRBJ1-2; no clear D. The CDR3 covers 15 residues. The germline V gene has CDR1 MNHNS and CDR2 SASEGT. V was trimmed by 2 bases and J by 4 bases, leaving 14 bases between them. In DNA, the CDR3 is TGTGCCAGCAGTGAACAGCGTCAGAGAGGCTATGGCTACACCTTC. As protein: CASSEQRQRGYGYTF.

This chain links TRBV24-1 with TRBJ2-3; D not resolved. Germline CDR1 reads KGHDR; CDR2 reads SFDVKD. Between the trimmed V and J ends, which lost 3 bases and 0 bases, there was a span of 12 bases. The CDR3 is 16 residues long. The DNA of the CDR3 is TGTGCCACCAGTGATCAGGACGGTTCTAGCACAGATACGCAGTATTTT. This translates into CATSDQDGSSTDTQYF.